The next 8 T cell receptor beta chains were all read from a single sample in a study of blood T cells in healthy people across ages. Together with a sample-barcoded 5' primer, a J-beta primer mix was included in a second PCR lasting about 6 to 11 cycles. One entry per CDR3 protein, called by TCRdb with MiXCR from the 5' RACE reads. The sample yields 380,000 or so distinct CDR3 sequences, 45% to 60% seen once. Sequences were obtained from blood. The receptor set was obtained from a man aged 60 to 69 in good health.

The chain combines TRBV30 with TRBJ2-5; D may be TRBD1 (6 bases). Gene TRBJ2-7 matches the end of the DNA better, so the J call may be wrong. In germline, CDR1 is GTSNPN, CDR2 SVGIG (reference sequence). The length of the CDR3 is 11 residues. This CDR3 is CAGTSPYEQYF. The CDR3 region has the DNA TGTGCCGGGACATCTCCTTACGAGCAGTACTTC.

At least ten counts were recorded for this clonotype. The chain has TRBV20-1 and TRBJ2-3; D is unclear. V dropped 5 bases and J dropped 6 bases, with 6 bases sitting between them. In germline, CDR1 is DFQATT, CDR2 SNEGSKA (reference sequence). The CDR3 loop spans 10 amino acids. In DNA form, the CDR3 reads TGCAGTGCTCCACAGGATACGCAGTATTTT. It translates to CSAPQDTQYF.

The rearrangement uses TRBV6-2 or TRBV6-3 and TRBJ2-7; weak D call: TRBD2 (6 bases). Germline CDR1 reads MNHEY; CDR2 reads SVGEGT. V lost 2 bases, J lost 2 bases, and 10 bases lay in between. The CDR3 consists of 14 residues. In DNA form, the CDR3 reads TGTGCCAGCAGTTACGACGGGAGACCCTACGAGCAGTACTTC. Translating gives CASSYDGRPYEQYF.

This chain links TRBV7-2 with TRBJ2-5; a weak D match, TRBD2 (7 bases). Trimming pared 1 base from V and 11 bases from J, leaving 32 bases between. Germline CDR1 is SGHTA and CDR2 is FQGNSA. The CDR3 spans 19 residues. The CDR3 region is CASSLGQGRGRRAYNEQYF. The DNA of the CDR3 is TGTGCCAGCAGCTTAGGCCAGGGGCGGGGGCGGAGGGCCTACAATGAGCAGTACTTC.

CDR3 coding DNA: TGTGCCACCAGTGATTTTAGACAGGGCCGCAATGAGCAGTACTTC. Translating gives CATSDFRQGRNEQYF. V is TRBV24-1 and J is TRBJ2-5; 7 nucleotides match TRBD1. Trimming at V came to 1 base and at J to 11 bases, leaving 12 bases not matched to a gene. CDR1 is KGHDR and CDR2 is SFDVKD in the germline V gene. The CDR3 loop spans 15 amino acids.

To note about this clonotype: With a much larger clone just one base away, this may be a read error. This chain uses TRBV4-3 with TRBJ2-1; tentative D call: TRBD2 (5 bases). The CDR3 consists of 15 residues. Per the germline V gene, CDR1 is LGHNA and CDR2 is YSLEER. The CDR3 sequence: CASSQQAQPVNERYF. Written as DNA, the CDR3 is TGCGCCAGCAGCCAACAAGCACAGCCCGTCAATGAGCGGTACTTC.

The CDR3 DNA sequence: TGTGCCACCAGCAAGGGACAGAGGGAGACCCAGTACTTC. Residues: CATSKGQRETQYF. The genes are TRBV15 and TRBJ2-7; 7 nucleotides align to TRBD1. Gene TRBJ2-5 matches the end of the DNA better, so the J call may be wrong. Per germline, CDR1 LNHNV and CDR2 YYDKDF (reference sequence). The CDR3 covers 13 residues.

The V gene is TRBV28, the J gene TRBJ1-2; no reliable D call. The germline gives CDR1 MDHEN, CDR2 SYDVKM. Trimming pared 8 bases from V and 2 bases from J, leaving 6 bases between. This CDR3 is 11 amino acids long. This chain's CDR3 is CASAENYGYTF. The CDR3, as DNA: TGTGCCAGCGCAGAGAACTATGGCTACACCTTC.